This section outlines one T cell receptor beta chain sequence together with its context. The CDR3 is 15 amino acids. Germline lookup yields CDR1 SGHVS and CDR2 FNYEAQ. The V end lost 5 bases, the J end lost 4 bases, and 18 bases lay between the germline ends. The data stem from a study of blood T cell repertoires in COVID-19. As for the study in general: Acute-phase and convalescent COVID-19 samples originated in the United States, Italy and Spain. PBMCs, B-cell-depleted T cells, or T cells provided the cDNA or gDNA that made up the material.

Followed over time, Seattle patients had been enrolled while infection was active. Original analysis: Estimation of nucleated cell counts relied on the amplification of reference gene primers. TCRdb keeps only in-frame clones here, not all; method: immunoSEQ multiplex PCR. Clone size and the V and J calls come from that table; the DNA yielded D and trimming. The table shows roughly 30,000 clones, with just under 95% occurring only once. The sequence derives from a woman aged 70-85 years with COVID-19, enrolled during active disease. The rearrangement joins TRBV7-6 to TRBJ2-7; D is perhaps TRBD2 (5 bases). The sequenced sample consisted of peripheral blood. In DNA, the CDR3 is TGTGCCAGCAGCCCGGATCGGGGTGTAGAGTACGAGCAGTACTTC. Encoded protein: CASSPDRGVEYEQYF.